This paragraph covers one T cell receptor (beta chain) sequence. These data are taken from a study of technical replicates of blood from a handful of donors. The CDR3 extends over 13 amino acids. The junction had 10 bases not matched to a gene; V was cut back by 8 bases and J by 8 bases. Germline CDR1 and CDR2: SQVTM and ANQGSEA. Clones were sequenced by immunoSEQ multiplex PCR, and TCRdb holds only the in-frame ones, with some missing. The sample has about 94,000 clones, more than 90% seen once. The chain recombines TRBV29-1 with TRBJ2-1, with 9 nucleotides matching TRBD1. The sample taken for sequencing was T cells isolated from PBMCs. The sequence came from a human donor in good health. The CDR3 DNA follows: TGCAGCAGCCGGGACAGGGTGATTGATGAGCAGTTCTTC. Protein sequence: CSSRDRVIDEQFF.